These T cell receptor beta chains were read from a single sample in a study of T cell responses to AZD1222 COVID-19 vaccine. The table came from immunoSEQ multiplex PCR; TCRdb's copy has only in-frame clones and leaves some out. The table lists under 95,000 clones, 89% of them singletons. The sample here was peripheral blood, taken on day 0 of AZD1222 vaccination. Receptor source: an adult in good health. Both conserved end residues are part of each CDR3. D genes are given only for firm matches. Clone size appears in some rows only: once, few, many, or a class for an expanded clone.

abundance	j_gene	v_gene	d_gene	CDR3aa	CDR3nt
.	TRBJ2-3	TRBV27	.	CASSSRRGDTQYF	TGTGCCAGCAGTTCCCGCAGGGGAGATACGCAGTATTTT
.	TRBJ2-2	TRBV9	TRBD2	CASSVRGGSWNTGELFF	TGTGCCAGCAGCGTACGGGGCGGGAGTTGGAACACCGGGGAGCTGTTTTTT
once	TRBJ2-1	TRBV18	.	CASSVLGGEQFF	TGTGCCAGCTCAGTTCTAGGGGGTGAGCAGTTCTTC
.	TRBJ2-7	TRBV6-5	.	CASRGGNVYEQYF	TGTGCCAGCAGGGGGGGAAATGTCTACGAGCAGTACTTC
once	TRBJ2-2	TRBV7-8	.	CASSSRRMNGELFF	TGTGCCAGCAGCTCCCGGCGGATGAACGGGGAGCTGTTTTTT
.	TRBJ1-3	TRBV7-8	.	CASSLTLHGLSGNTIYF	TGTGCCAGCAGCTTAACCCTACACGGGCTCTCTGGAAACACCATATATTTT
.	TRBJ1-2	TRBV7-2	.	CASNPGRTYGYTF	TGTGCCAGCAACCCAGGTAGAACCTATGGCTACACCTTC
.	TRBJ1-1	TRBV5-6	.	CASSLLHPVEAFF	TGTGCCAGCAGCTTGTTGCACCCGGTGGAAGCTTTCTTT
.	TRBJ2-1	TRBV6-5	.	CASSLAQRWNEQFF	TGTGCCAGCAGTTTAGCGCAGAGGTGGAATGAGCAGTTCTTC
.	TRBJ1-2	TRBV30	.	CAWSVLVNSGGYTF	TGTGCCTGGAGTGTACTCGTTAACAGCGGGGGCTACACCTTC
.	TRBJ2-1	TRBV3-1/TRBV3-2	.	CASSPLVGNEQFF	TGTGCCAGCAGCCCACTAGTAGGGAATGAGCAGTTCTTC
.	TRBJ2-7	TRBV6-5	.	CASQPAGRSYHEQYF	TGTGCCTCCCAGCCCGCCGGCAGGAGCTATCACGAGCAGTACTTC
.	TRBJ1-2	TRBV18	TRBD1	CASSPGQDYGYTF	TGTGCCAGCTCACCAGGACAGGACTATGGCTACACCTTC
.	TRBJ1-5	TRBV28	TRBD1	CASSLWGQESNQPQHF	TGTGCCAGCAGTTTGTGGGGACAGGAATCCAATCAGCCCCAGCATTTT
.	TRBJ1-2	TRBV6-5	.	CASRPDSRVYGYTF	TGTGCCAGCAGACCGGACAGCAGAGTCTATGGCTACACCTTC
few	TRBJ1-1	TRBV11-2	.	CASSPGTVDTEAFF	TGTGCCAGCAGCCCCGGGACGGTCGACACTGAAGCTTTCTTT
.	TRBJ1-4	TRBV5-5	.	CASSQGPSANEKLFF	TGTGCCAGCAGCCAGGGCCCCAGTGCTAATGAAAAACTGTTTTTT
once	TRBJ1-6	TRBV5-6	.	CASSLRSSYNSPLHF	TGTGCCAGCAGCTTAAGGAGCTCCTATAATTCACCCCTCCACTTT
once	TRBJ2-1	TRBV5-1	.	CASSSRGGPNEQFF	TGCGCCAGCAGCTCCCGAGGAGGACCCAATGAGCAGTTCTTC
.	TRBJ2-2	TRBV30	TRBD1	CAWNRGLTGELFF	TGTGCCTGGAATAGGGGGCTGACCGGGGAGCTGTTTTTT
.	TRBJ1-1	TRBV18	.	CASSPDMSTEAFF	TGTGCCAGCTCACCGGACATGTCCACTGAAGCTTTCTTT
.	TRBJ1-2	TRBV6-5	TRBD1	CASSPQGLSYGYTF	TGTGCCAGCAGCCCACAGGGGTTAAGCTATGGCTACACCTTC
.	TRBJ1-3	TRBV3-1/TRBV3-2	.	CASSRTAGASGNTIYF	TGTGCCAGCAGCCGAACCGCCGGGGCCTCTGGAAACACCATATATTTT
.	TRBJ1-2	TRBV6-2/TRBV6-3	.	CASSTNRPNYGYTF	TGTGCCAGCAGCACCAATAGACCCAACTATGGCTACACCTTC
.	TRBJ2-1	TRBV3-1/TRBV3-2	.	CASSQDNTGYNEQFF	TGTGCCAGCAGCCAAGATAATACAGGGTACAATGAGCAGTTCTTC
.	TRBJ2-3	TRBV7-8	.	CASSFQQGGTGNTQYF	TGTGCCAGCAGTTTCCAACAGGGGGGGACTGGAAATACGCAGTATTTT
.	TRBJ1-6	TRBV9	.	CASTSGGGLDSPLHF	TGTGCCAGCACCTCCGGCGGGGGGCTTGATTCACCCCTCCACTTT
.	TRBJ1-5	TRBV6-5	TRBD1	CASRPQGARQPQHF	TGTGCCAGCAGACCTCAGGGGGCGCGGCAGCCCCAGCATTTT
.	TRBJ1-3	TRBV3-1/TRBV3-2	TRBD1	CASSPRQGTGNTIYF	TGTGCCAGCAGCCCCCGACAGGGAACTGGAAACACCATATATTTT
.	TRBJ2-2	TRBV7-9	TRBD1	CASSLGQGETGELFF	TGTGCCAGCAGCTTGGGACAGGGGGAGACCGGGGAGCTGTTTTTT
once	TRBJ2-2	TRBV4-2	.	CASSQDPEVTGELFF	TGTGCCAGCAGCCAAGATCCCGAAGTCACCGGGGAGCTGTTTTTT
.	TRBJ1-1	TRBV12-5	TRBD1	CASGLFYPQGPEAFF	TGTGCTAGTGGTTTGTTTTACCCACAGGGGCCTGAAGCTTTCTTT
.	TRBJ2-7	TRBV14	.	CASSQAGSKEQYF	TGTGCCAGCAGCCAAGCTGGGTCTAAGGAGCAGTACTTC
.	TRBJ1-6	TRBV4-2	.	CASSQDRVYNSPLHF	TGTGCCAGCAGCCAAGACAGAGTCTATAATTCACCCCTCCACTTT
.	TRBJ2-2	TRBV5-6	TRBD2	CASSPAGGTTVGELFF	TGTGCCAGCAGTCCCGCGGGCGGGACTACGGTCGGGGAGCTGTTTTTT
once	TRBJ2-2	TRBV2	.	CASSEARMSGELFF	TGTGCCAGCAGTGAAGCGAGGATGTCCGGGGAGCTGTTTTTT
.	TRBJ2-7	TRBV6-5	TRBD2	CASTPGSGGSYEQYF	TGTGCCAGCACCCCGGGGAGCGGGGGGAGCTACGAGCAGTACTTC
.	TRBJ2-1	TRBV18	.	CASSPLQGPNNEQFF	TGTGCCAGCTCACCTCTACAGGGTCCCAACAATGAGCAGTTCTTC
few	TRBJ2-1	TRBV5-1	.	CASSPNPGDNEQFF	TGCGCCAGCAGCCCAAACCCCGGAGACAATGAGCAGTTCTTC
.	TRBJ1-1	TRBV14	TRBD1	CASSLRQGTTNTEAFF	TGTGCCAGCAGCCTCAGACAGGGGACGACGAACACTGAAGCTTTCTTT